Below, 7 T cell receptor beta chains from the same sample are listed, as sequenced in a study of T cell responses to AZD1222 COVID-19 vaccine (dated by TCRdb to 2020 to 2023). The time point label, read with the paper, signifies: about 28 days (+/-7) after the second vaccine dose. Preparation of the library involved the immunoSEQ multiplex PCR assay. Here the immuneACCESS table is served through TCRdb, limited to in-frame sequences with V and J called. Missing clones are a known gap in these copies; in checked studies unresolved V genes cover under half, and the rest lacks a known reason. The sample table shows more than 120,000 clones, and roughly nine tenths are seen once. The top ten hold around 10% of the sample. The specimen was peripheral blood, collected 28 days after the second AZD1222 dose. The receptors were gathered from an adult who received the AZD1222 COVID-19 vaccine.

The rearrangement uses TRBV14 and TRBJ2-2; perhaps TRBD1 as D (6 bases). Germline values: CDR1 SGHDN, CDR2 FVKESK. The CDR3 spans 17 residues. The V and J ends lost 5 bases and 2 bases respectively, with 18 bases between them. The CDR3 nucleotides read TGTGCCAGCAGCTCCTCTTTGGGGACATATAACACCGGGGAGCTGTTTTTT. This codes for CASSSSLGTYNTGELFF. Variable domain in full (rest from reference TRBV14 and TRBJ2-2): EAGVTQFPSHSVIEKGQTVTLRCDPISGHDNLYWYRRVMGKEIKFLLHFVKESKQDESGMPNNRFLAERTGGTYSTLKVQPAELEDSGVYFCASSSSLGTYNTGELFFGEGSRLTVL.

The J gene is TRBJ1-1, the V gene TRBV6-5; unclear D gene. Trimming removed 6 bases from V and 1 base from J, with 9 bases in between. This CDR3 is built from 13 residues. Germline CDR1 is MNHEY and CDR2 is SVGAGI. Here the CDR3 reads CASRLPGNTEAFF. The CDR3 DNA is TGTGCCAGCAGACTTCCAGGGAACACTGAAGCTTTCTTT.

This rearrangement joins TRBV7-6 to TRBJ2-1; D not resolved. The germline V and J ends were trimmed by 5 bases and 6 bases, with 5 bases remaining between them. Germline CDR1 reads SGHVS; CDR2 reads FNYEAQ. The CDR3 extends over 11 amino acids. The CDR3 sequence is CASSLSNEQFF. CDR3 sequence (DNA): TGTGCCAGCAGCCTCAGCAATGAGCAGTTCTTC.

Only one count was recorded for this clone. The chain employs TRBV19 and TRBJ1-2; D might be TRBD1 (5 bases). This CDR3 has 14 residues. Germline V gene data show CDR1 as LNHDA and CDR2 as SQIVND (reference sequence). The germline V and J ends were trimmed by 0 bases and 7 bases, with 12 bases remaining between them. The CDR3 bases are TGTGCCAGTAGTATAGACAGGGCGTCGCGTGGCTACACCTTC. Translating it yields CASSIDRASRGYTF. The variable domain in full, completed from reference TRBV19 and TRBJ1-2, reads DGGITQSPKYLFRKEGQNVTLSCEQNLNHDAMYWYRQDPGQGLRLIYYSQIVNDFQKGDIAEGYSVSREKKESFPLTVTSAQKNPTAFYLCASSIDRASRGYTFGSGTRLTVV.

For the CDR3, the DNA is TGTGCCAGTACGACCTTGGACAGAAACTATGGCTACACCTTC. This encodes CASTTLDRNYGYTF. The J gene is TRBJ1-2, the V gene TRBV19; TRBD1 is a possible D gene (6 bases). The V gene's germline CDR1 is LNHDA and CDR2 SQIVND (reference sequence). Trimming removed 7 bases at V and 2 bases at J, with 14 bases between. This CDR3 is 14 amino acids long.

The J gene is TRBJ1-1, the V gene TRBV20-1, with D unresolved. There are 11 residues in the CDR3. Looked up from germline, CDR1 is DFQATT and CDR2 is SNEGSKA (reference sequence). Trimming cost V 3 bases and J 1 base, with 3 bases left between them. The CDR3, as DNA: TGCAGTGCTAGCGGGAACACTGAAGCTTTCTTT. It yields the protein CSASGNTEAFF.

The chain has TRBV28 and TRBJ1-5; 7 nucleotides align to TRBD1. Trimming removed 6 bases from V and 7 bases from J; junction bases left unmatched: 18. CDR3 length equals 17 residues. CDR1 is MDHEN and CDR2 is SYDVKM in the germline V gene. As DNA, the CDR3 is TGTGCCAGCAGATTGAGCATATACAGGGGCCAAGCGCAGCCCCAGCATTTT. Translating gives CASRLSIYRGQAQPQHF.